Listed below are T cell receptor beta chains from one sample, sequenced in a study of PD-1 blockade in classical Hodgkin lymphoma. Produced via immunoSEQ multiplex PCR; TCRdb's table is partial and in-frame only. The sample holds about 32,000 clones, roughly nine tenths seen once. Source material: CD4+ T cells from blood. All receptors derive from a human donor with classical Hodgkin lymphoma. The CDR3 runs from the conserved cysteine through the conserved F or W. A D gene is named only where the DNA matches it firmly. For some rows the clone size is stated as once, few or many, or as a class when expanded; others skip it.

NA	NA	TRBV5-1	TRBJ2-5	CASSLSVNRRETQYF	TGCGCCAGCAGCTTGAGTGTGAACAGGCGAGAGACCCAGTACTTC
once	NA	TRBV28	TRBJ1-2	CASRSGSVDYGYTF	TGTGCCAGCAGGTCGGGCTCGGTCGACTATGGCTACACCTTC
NA	NA	TRBV28	TRBJ2-7	CASSFNEQYF	TGTGCCAGCAGTTTCAACGAGCAGTACTTC
NA	NA	TRBV7-9	TRBJ1-4	CASTKGTGANEKLFF	TGTGCCAGCACCAAGGGGACGGGGGCTAATGAAAAACTGTTTTTT
NA	NA	TRBV29-1	TRBJ2-1	CSGSLDNEQFF	TGCAGCGGCTCACTAGACAATGAGCAGTTCTTC
NA	NA	TRBV5-4	TRBJ2-6	CASSPRSVSPRSGANVLTF	TGTGCCAGCAGCCCCCGGTCGGTTTCGCCCCGCTCTGGGGCCAACGTCCTGACTTTC
NA	NA	TRBV11-2	TRBJ1-2	CASSFQGESGYTF	TGTGCCAGCAGCTTTCAGGGTGAGAGTGGCTACACCTTC
NA	TRBD2	TRBV2	TRBJ2-1	CASSVGTSGINEQFF	TGTGCCAGCAGTGTCGGGACTAGCGGGATCAATGAGCAGTTCTTC
NA	TRBD1	TRBV19	TRBJ1-1	CASRPTRGQNTEAFF	TGTGCCAGTAGGCCTACGAGGGGGCAAAACACTGAAGCTTTCTTT
NA	NA	TRBV7-7	TRBJ2-5	CASSPQPGARETQYF	TGTGCTAGCAGCCCTCAACCGGGGGCGCGCGAGACCCAGTACTTC
NA	NA	TRBV5-4	TRBJ1-5	CASSLGGQSSNQPQHF	TGTGCCAGCAGCTTGGGAGGCCAGTCTAGCAATCAGCCCCAGCATTTT
NA	TRBD1	TRBV28	TRBJ1-2	CASSLGQGVGDYTF	TGTGCCAGCAGTCTTGGACAGGGGGTAGGCGACTACACCTTC
NA	NA	TRBV28	TRBJ1-3	CASSFLTGAGNTIYF	TGTGCCAGCAGTTTTCTGACAGGAGCTGGAAACACCATATATTTT
NA	NA	TRBV5-6	TRBJ2-1	CASSLVKGRDGGNEQFF	TGTGCCAGCAGCTTGGTAAAGGGGCGGGATGGCGGGAATGAGCAGTTCTTC
NA	TRBD2	TRBV6-6	TRBJ2-1	CASSQGTSAHNEQFF	TGTGCCAGCAGTCAAGGGACTAGCGCCCACAATGAGCAGTTCTTC
NA	NA	TRBV5-4	TRBJ2-1	CASSAGGSSYNEQFF	TGTGCCAGCAGTGCCGGAGGGAGCTCCTACAATGAGCAGTTCTTC
NA	TRBD1	TRBV28	TRBJ1-5	CAIRDSYQPQHF	TGTGCCATCAGGGACAGTTATCAGCCCCAGCATTTT
NA	NA	TRBV19	TRBJ1-4	CASSIEEDSSRWGNEKLFF	TGTGCCAGTAGTATAGAGGAGGATTCCTCTCGATGGGGTAATGAAAAACTGTTTTTT
NA	NA	TRBV28	TRBJ1-2	CASSSGGIYGYTF	TGTGCCAGCAGTTCCGGGGGGATCTATGGCTACACCTTC
NA	TRBD2	TRBV5-6	TRBJ2-2	CASRPPGLAGVPGELFF	TGTGCCAGCAGACCCCCGGGACTAGCGGGAGTCCCCGGGGAGCTGTTTTTT
NA	TRBD2	TRBV9	TRBJ2-5	CASSRTSGNLETQYF	TGTGCCAGCAGCCGAACTAGCGGGAATCTGGAGACCCAGTACTTC
NA	NA	TRBV20-1	TRBJ2-3	CSARDQHTQYF	TGCAGTGCTAGAGATCAGCATACGCAGTATTTT
NA	NA	TRBV27	TRBJ1-1	CASSLGVSTEAFF	TGTGCCAGCAGTTTAGGGGTAAGCACTGAAGCTTTCTTT
NA	TRBD1	TRBV5-1	TRBJ2-7	CASSLALGGWNEQYF	TGCGCCAGCAGCTTGGCCTTAGGGGGCTGGAACGAGCAGTACTTC
NA	NA	TRBV15	TRBJ2-6	CATSRRIGANVLTF	TGTGCCACCAGCAGGAGGATAGGGGCCAACGTCCTGACTTTC
NA	NA	TRBV5-1	TRBJ2-5	CASSLGGGQETQYF	TGCGCCAGCAGCTTGGGTGGCGGTCAAGAGACCCAGTACTTC
NA	NA	TRBV18	TRBJ2-1	CASSPRVSGSSYNEQFF	TGTGCCAGCTCACCGCGGGTTAGCGGCAGCTCCTACAATGAGCAGTTCTTC
NA	NA	TRBV10-3	TRBJ2-2	CAISVGRGDTGELFF	TGTGCCATCAGTGTCGGTAGGGGGGACACCGGGGAGCTGTTTTTT
NA	NA	TRBV28	TRBJ1-4	CASSAPGPNEKLFF	TGTGCCAGCAGTGCCCCCGGTCCTAATGAAAAACTGTTTTTT
NA	NA	TRBV11-2	TRBJ1-3	CASRLGRAGNTIYF	TGTGCCAGCAGGCTGGGCAGGGCGGGAAACACCATATATTTT
NA	NA	TRBV6-1	TRBJ1-4	CASSIAGDGGEKLFF	TGTGCCAGCAGCATAGCCGGCGACGGAGGTGAAAAACTGTTTTTT
once	NA	TRBV4-2	TRBJ2-1	CASSQPRHGDYNEQFF	TGTGCCAGCAGCCAGCCCCGCCATGGGGATTACAATGAGCAGTTCTTC
NA	NA	TRBV5-6	TRBJ2-2	CASSLAPRLRGAGELFF	TGTGCCAGCAGCTTGGCACCCAGGTTGCGGGGTGCCGGGGAGCTGTTTTTT
NA	NA	TRBV11-3	TRBJ2-2	CASSPGTGGPGELFF	TGTGCCAGCAGCCCTGGGACTGGGGGACCCGGGGAGCTGTTTTTT
NA	NA	TRBV29-1	TRBJ1-5	CSVGGGGDQPQHF	TGCAGCGTTGGAGGTGGGGGCGATCAGCCCCAGCATTTT
NA	NA	TRBV7-9	TRBJ1-1	CASVTGWGNTEAFF	TGTGCCAGCGTGACGGGATGGGGGAACACTGAAGCTTTCTTT
NA	TRBD2	TRBV5-6	TRBJ2-1	CASSGLLAGDPNEQFF	TGTGCCAGCAGCGGACTACTAGCGGGAGACCCCAATGAGCAGTTCTTC
NA	NA	TRBV30	TRBJ1-5	CAWSVQRIGNQPQHF	TGTGCCTGGAGTGTACAGAGAATAGGCAATCAGCCCCAGCATTTT
NA	TRBD2	TRBV7-8	TRBJ2-3	CASSFRGGTSGREGKDTQYF	TGTGCCAGCAGCTTCAGAGGGGGGACTAGCGGGAGGGAAGGGAAAGATACGCAGTATTTT
NA	NA	TRBV2	TRBJ1-1	CASSESRTLPPLNTEAFF	TGTGCCAGCAGTGAATCGCGTACCCTACCACCCTTGAACACTGAAGCTTTCTTT
few	TRBD1	TRBV4-1	TRBJ2-7	CASSPKTGVSFYEQYF	TGCGCCAGCAGCCCTAAGACAGGGGTGTCATTCTACGAGCAGTACTTC
NA	NA	TRBV5-1	TRBJ1-1	CASSFGGGNTEAFF	TGCGCCAGCAGCTTCGGGGGAGGGAACACTGAAGCTTTCTTT
once	TRBD2	TRBV4-1	TRBJ2-3	CASSQGTSGISTDTQYF	TGCGCCAGCAGCCAAGGTACTAGCGGGATTAGCACAGATACGCAGTATTTT
NA	NA	TRBV28	TRBJ1-2	CASTSDGSYYGYTF	TGTGCCAGCACCTCGGACGGCTCATACTATGGCTACACCTTC
NA	NA	TRBV11-2	TRBJ1-4	CASSPTATRGEKLFF	TGTGCCAGCAGCCCTACCGCTACCCGAGGAGAAAAACTGTTTTTT
NA	NA	TRBV4-1	TRBJ2-3	CASSQAGSSSTDTQYF	TGCGCCAGCAGCCAAGCGGGAAGTTCTAGCACAGATACGCAGTATTTT
NA	NA	TRBV18	TRBJ2-5	CASSPPVGISKTQYF	TGTGCCAGCTCACCTCCCGTCGGGATCAGCAAGACCCAGTACTTC
NA	TRBD2	TRBV19	TRBJ2-2	CASSDPSGRTNTGELFF	TGTGCCAGTAGTGACCCCAGCGGGAGGACCAACACCGGGGAGCTGTTTTTT
NA	NA	TRBV7-9	TRBJ2-1	CASSSGQNNEQFF	TGTGCCAGCAGCTCCGGACAGAACAATGAGCAGTTCTTC